Shown below are 28 T cell receptor beta chains from a single sample sequenced in a study of CD8+CD57+ T cells in acquired aplastic anemia. Patients included in sequencing had previously demonstrated CD8+CD57+ cell expansion by flow cytometry. The template for TCR beta VDJ and CDR3 sequence profiling was genomic DNA. TCRdb independently ran MiXCR on the reads; one entry per CDR3 protein. The data contain around 150,000 distinct CDR3 sequences, 47% of them singletons. Sequencing used sorted CD4+, CD8+, or CD8+CD57+ T cells (not recorded which) from PBMCs. The receptors originated from a human donor with aplastic anemia.

CDR3 amino acids: CASSLDGRELQPQHF. The CDR3 DNA follows: TGTGCCAGTAGTCTGGATGGGAGGGAACTGCAGCCCCAGCATTTT. This chain links TRBV19 with TRBJ1-5, with D unresolved. The CDR3 is 15 residues long. Germline V gives CDR1 LNHDA, CDR2 SQIVND (reference sequence). Trimming took 5 bases from V and 7 from J, leaving 18 bases between them.

About this clonotype itself: This is likely a read error, given that the CDR3 carries no conserved phenylalanine or tryptophan at its end. The chain joins TRBV28 to TRBJ1-1; TRBD1 aligns across 8 bases. The CDR3 has 15 residues. Germline CDR1 reads MDHEN; CDR2 reads SYDVKM. V lost 7 bases to trimming and J lost 3 bases; unmatched junction nucleotides: 10. CDR3 sequence reads: CASTPPQGAYTEAFL. DNA for the CDR3: TGTGCCAGCACCCCCCCTCAGGGGGCTTACACTGAAGCTTTCCTT.

V is TRBV24-1 and J is TRBJ1-2; D is unclear. Trimming took 0 bases from V and 10 from J, leaving 8 bases between them. Germline CDR1 and CDR2: KGHDR and SFDVKD. The CDR3 totals 12 residues. In DNA, the CDR3 is TGTGCCACCAGTGATTTGCTACACTTCTACACCTTC. Encoded protein: CATSDLLHFYTF.

The gene calls are TRBV20-1 and TRBJ2-3; D is possibly TRBD2 (6 bases). CDR3 length equals 16 residues. Trimming removed 0 bases from V and 3 bases from J, with 16 bases in between. In germline, CDR1 is DFQATT, CDR2 SNEGSKA (reference sequence). The CDR3, as DNA: TGCAGTGCTAGAGATGGGGGAGGAGGACGGACAGATACGCAGTATTTT. This gives the protein CSARDGGGGRTDTQYF.

In DNA, the CDR3 is TGTGCCAGCAGTTTCGCGGGTCGCTGGTGGAACACTGAAGCTTTCTTT. It codes for CASSFAGRWWNTEAFF. This rearrangement joins TRBV6-2 or TRBV6-3 to TRBJ1-1; D is unclear. CDR1 and CDR2 (germline): MNHEY, SVGEGT. The length of the CDR3 is 16 residues. V shed 4 bases and J shed 1 base, with 16 bases lying between them.

The chain combines TRBV10-3 with TRBJ1-1; D is possibly TRBD1 (5 bases). The V gene lost 7 bases and the J gene lost 4 bases, with 13 bases spanning the gap. The CDR3 runs 13 residues. The V gene's germline CDR1 is ENHRY and CDR2 SYGVKD. CDR3 nucleotide sequence: TGTGCCATCATTGGGGGACTCTCCACTGAAGCTTTCTTT. It specifies CAIIGGLSTEAFF.

This sequence joins TRBV2 and TRBJ1-2, with D perhaps TRBD1 (6 bases). Looked up from germline, CDR1 is SNHLY and CDR2 is FYNNEI. Trimming pared 1 base from V and 3 bases from J, leaving 12 bases between. The CDR3 loop spans 15 amino acids. The CDR3 reads CASSEGGGAHYGYTF. CDR3 nucleotide sequence: TGTGCCAGCAGTGAAGGGGGGGGCGCTCACTATGGCTACACCTTC.

This chain joins TRBV2 and TRBJ2-7, with TRBD1 matching 9 bases. CDR3 length equals 14 residues. Germline V gene data show CDR1 as SNHLY and CDR2 as FYNNEI. J gave up 6 bases and V 6 bases, and 9 bases lay outside the gene matches. The CDR3 sequence: CASRQGDRAREQYF. The CDR3 region has the DNA TGTGCCAGCAGACAAGGGGACAGGGCCCGCGAGCAGTACTTC.

The sample holds many counts of this clonotype. The chain is built from TRBV5-5 and TRBJ2-7, with TRBD1 matching 7 bases. The CDR3 contains 15 residues. Germline V gene lookup returns CDR1 SGHKS and CDR2 YYEKEE (reference sequence). Trimming at V came to 4 bases and at J to 1 base, leaving 8 bases not matched to a gene. The CDR3 nucleotides are TGTGCCAGCAGCCGTACAGGGGTTGGGTCCTACGAGCAGTACTTC. Translation gives CASSRTGVGSYEQYF.

The chain is built from TRBV7-2 and TRBJ1-1; 9 bases line up with TRBD1. This CDR3 spans 14 amino acids. Looked up from germline, CDR1 is SGHTA and CDR2 is FQGNSA. The junction had 9 bases not matched to a gene; V was cut back by 5 bases and J by 8 bases. CDR3 DNA: TGTGCCAGCAGCGAAGGGACAGGGAACAGGGAAGCTTTCTTT. It encodes CASSEGTGNREAFF.

The table lists this clonotype with a count of one. The chain couples TRBV24-1 to TRBJ1-1; D is perhaps TRBD1 (5 bases). Per the germline V gene, CDR1 is KGHDR and CDR2 is SFDVKD. The CDR3 has 16 residues. Trimming shortened V by 3 bases and J by 5 bases, and 18 bases separated the two germline ends. CDR3: CATSDSRVGGETEAFF. CDR3 DNA sequence: TGTGCCACCAGTGATAGCAGGGTCGGAGGTGAGACTGAAGCTTTCTTT.

With respect to this clonotype: The missing conserved phenylalanine or tryptophan at the end of this CDR3 makes a read error likely. The rearrangement uses TRBV5-6 and TRBJ1-3; D uncertain. CDR3 length: 15 residues. Trimming cost V 0 bases and J 0 bases, with 7 bases left between them. CDR1 and CDR2 from the germline V gene are SGHDT and YYEEEE. The CDR3 loop is CASSLEASSGNTIYC. In DNA form, the CDR3 reads TGTGCCAGCAGCTTGGAGGCCTCCTCTGGAAACACCATATATTGT.

The chain combines TRBV9 with TRBJ2-7, with D possibly being TRBD1 (7 bases). V was trimmed by 4 bases and J by 6 bases, leaving 17 bases between them. Germline assignment: CDR1 SGDLS and CDR2 YYNGEE. The CDR3 runs to 14 residues. CDR3 coding DNA: TGTGCCAGCAGCTTTTCAGGGGGGCCGACCGAGCAGTACTTC. Translated: CASSFSGGPTEQYF.

This clonotype came up a few times. One junction end does not reproduce the germline sequence, and a read error may be involved. CDR3: CAWGPGRPNFF. CDR3 nucleotide sequence: TGTGCCTGGGGTCCGGGACGCCCAAATTTTTTC. The chain joins TRBV30 to TRBJ2-1; tentatively, D is TRBD1 or TRBD2 (5 bases each). The germline V gene has CDR1 GTSNPN and CDR2 SVGIG (reference sequence). This CDR3 comprises 11 residues.

CDR3 sequence (DNA): TGCAGCGTGTTGCTTGGCTCCGGGGAGCTGTTTTTT. This encodes CSVLLGSGELFF. This rearrangement joins TRBV29-1 to TRBJ2-2; D unresolved. CDR1 is SQVTM and CDR2 is ANQGSEA in the germline V gene. The germline V and J ends were trimmed by 6 bases and 6 bases, with 11 bases remaining between them. CDR3 length equals 12 residues.

The chain uses TRBV4-2 and TRBJ2-7; D is undetermined. This CDR3 is built from 12 residues. Trimming left V 4 bases short and J 7 bases short, with 11 bases between. Germline V CDR1 and CDR2: LGHNA, YNFKEQ. CDR3 coding DNA: TGTGCCAGCAGCCCAGACGACATAGAGCAGTACTTC. Protein sequence: CASSPDDIEQYF.

This clonotype came up a few times. V is TRBV6-5 and J is TRBJ1-2; D unresolved. This CDR3 contains 14 residues. CDR1 is MNHEY, CDR2 SVGAGI, per germline. Trimming stripped 0 bases from V and 4 bases from J, with 9 bases between. CDR3 protein: CASSYSSSTYGYTF. The CDR3, as DNA: TGTGCCAGCAGTTACTCTTCCAGTACCTATGGCTACACCTTC.

The CDR3 nucleotides are TGTGCCAGCAGCTTAAAGGGGACAGGGAGTGACGGCTACACCTTC. It specifies CASSLKGTGSDGYTF. The chain couples TRBV7-2 to TRBJ1-2, with 9 bases lining up with TRBD1. This CDR3 contains 15 residues. Germline V gene data show CDR1 as SGHTA and CDR2 as FQGNSA. The trim removed 2 bases at V and 8 bases at J, leaving 9 bases unmatched.

The chain uses TRBV5-1 and TRBJ2-2, with TRBD2 matching 14 bases. The J segment lost 8 bases and the V segment lost 1 base, leaving 4 bases of the junction unmatched. The CDR3 is made up of 16 amino acids. Germline CDR1 SGHRS, CDR2 YFSETQ. The DNA for the CDR3 is TGCGCCAGCAGCTTGCGACTAGCGGGAGGGAAGGGGGAGCTGTTTTTT. It specifies CASSLRLAGGKGELFF.

This clonotype was seen at least ten times. This chain uses TRBV7-8 with TRBJ1-2; 9 nucleotides align to TRBD1. J was trimmed by 3 bases and V by 4 bases; bases with no gene match: 6. CDR1 is SGHVS, CDR2 FQNEAQ, per germline. This CDR3 region has 15 residues. The CDR3 here is CASSSWDRVDYGYTF. CDR3 nucleotides: TGTGCCAGCAGCTCCTGGGACAGGGTCGACTATGGCTACACCTTC.

In its sample, this clonotype was seen many times. The chain uses TRBV3-1 and TRBJ2-5, with D perhaps matching TRBD2 (5 bases). Germline V gene data show CDR1 as LGHDT and CDR2 as YNNKEL (reference sequence). V lost 6 bases and J 5 bases, leaving 13 bases between the germline ends. This CDR3 spans 13 amino acids. This CDR3 reads CASSQTRLETQYF. Here the CDR3 DNA reads TGTGCCAGCAGTCAAACTAGATTGGAGACCCAGTACTTC.

Note on this clonotype: Possible read error: a much larger clone is one base away. The V gene is TRBV28, the J gene TRBJ2-7; tentatively, D is TRBD1 or TRBD2 (6 bases each). Germline V gene data show CDR1 as MDHEN and CDR2 as SYDVKM. The CDR3 sequence is 10 residues long. With 10 bases removed from V and 9 bases from J, the gap between germline ends came to 13 bases. The DNA for the CDR3 is TGTGCCAACAGGGACTGCGGGCAGTACTTC. Its protein product is CANRDCGQYF.

This clonotype was counted only a few times. This CDR3 is CATSTENDYGYTF. CDR3 coding DNA: TGTGCCACCAGCACGGAGAATGACTATGGCTACACCTTC. This rearrangement joins TRBV15 to TRBJ1-2; D gene ambiguous. This CDR3 is built from 13 residues. Per germline, CDR1 LNHNV and CDR2 YYDKDF (reference sequence). V lost 4 bases to trimming and J lost 3 bases, with 9 bases between them. Drawing the rest from reference TRBV15 and TRBJ1-2, the complete variable domain is DAMVIQNPRYQVTQFGKPVTLSCSQTLNHNVMYWYQQKSSQAPKLLFHYYDKDFNNEADTPDNFQSRRPNTSFCFLDIRSPGLGDTAMYLCATSTENDYGYTFGSGTRLTVV.

This clonotype was seen just once. This chain links TRBV19 with TRBJ2-1; D tentatively fits TRBD1 or TRBD2 (5 bases each). Germline V gene data show CDR1 as LNHDA and CDR2 as SQIVND (reference sequence). This CDR3 has 13 residues. Trimming took off 1 base at V and 6 bases at J, with 7 bases between the two ends. CDR3 nucleotide sequence: TGTGCCAGTAGTATAGCAGGGAGCAATGAGCAGTTCTTC. It codes for CASSIAGSNEQFF.

The chain links TRBV29-1 to TRBJ2-3; possible D gene TRBD2, 5 bases. From germline, CDR1 is SQVTM and CDR2 ANQGSEA. This CDR3 has 12 amino acids. The V end lost 6 bases, the J end lost 1 base, and 8 bases lay between the germline ends. For the CDR3, the DNA is TGCAGCGTGGAGGCGGGCACAGATACGCAGTATTTT. It yields the protein CSVEAGTDTQYF.

This clonotype was found many times. The V and J genes are TRBV6-1 and TRBJ1-2; TRBD1 is a possible D gene (5 bases). This CDR3 is 14 amino acids long. Germline lookup yields CDR1 MNHNS and CDR2 SASEGT. The V end was cut by 8 bases, the J end by 7 bases, with 20 bases between. For the CDR3, the DNA is TGTGCCAGCCAGGAGGATCGGGGGATGGGTGGCTACACCTTC. Its translation: CASQEDRGMGGYTF.

The V call is TRBV30, the J call TRBJ1-1; tentative D call: TRBD1 (6 bases). Germline values: CDR1 GTSNPN, CDR2 SVGIG (reference sequence). This CDR3 spans 15 amino acids. With 0 bases removed from V and 1 base from J, the gap between germline ends came to 12 bases. The CDR3 loop reads CAWSVVGRGNTEAFF. CDR3 coding DNA: TGTGCCTGGAGTGTAGTTGGCAGGGGGAACACTGAAGCTTTCTTT.

J is TRBJ1-3 and V is TRBV25-1, with D tentatively TRBD1 (5 bases). Trimming took 2 bases from V and 0 from J, leaving 8 bases between them. Germline V gene data show CDR1 as MGHDK and CDR2 as SYGVNS. This CDR3 is 15 amino acids long. Here the CDR3 reads CASSERGNSGNTIYF. CDR3 DNA: TGTGCCAGCAGTGAACGGGGGAACTCTGGAAACACCATATATTTT.